This T cell receptor beta chain was profiled in a study of cytomegalovirus exposure and HLA in healthy donors. Study information: HLA-typed donors were the source of around 77 million unique TCRs held in an early data release.

The PCR ran on 60 Vbeta and 13 Jbeta primers. The assay was immunoSEQ multiplex PCR, and TCRdb's table has in-frame clones only and misses some. This table holds over 150,000 clones, under 80% found once. Study-level findings and limits: The study listed roughly 160 cytomegalovirus-associated TCR beta chains. Productive rates of about 87% or about 30% were seen for most TCR beta V segments in an earlier analysis. A highly shared variant cluster was judged a likely technical artifact.

Germline CDR1 is DFQATT and CDR2 is SNEGSKA (reference sequence). Trimming cost V 6 bases and J 5 bases, with 7 bases left between them. The CDR3 covers 10 residues. About this clone itself: Its antigen remains unidentified.

Material for sequencing was PBMCs. The V and J genes are TRBV20-1 and TRBJ2-5; D is undetermined. This TCR came from a woman between 50 and 59 years old in good health and CMV-seropositive. CDR3 sequence: CSARWETQYF. The CDR3 nucleotides read TGCAGTGCCCGGTGGGAGACCCAGTACTTC.